These 5 T cell receptor beta chains share one sample of origin, sequenced in a study of T-cell memory formation after mild COVID-19. MiXCR, applied by TCRdb to the 5' RACE reads, yields one record per CDR3 protein. This sample has about 150,000 distinct CDR3 sequences, with around 27% found just once. Sequenced: PBMCs or a T cell subset sorted from them (not recorded which). The receptor set was obtained from an adult woman who had mild COVID-19 (a few samples of this study predate the infection). Cell type and time point are not known.

This clonotype appeared a few times. This chain joins TRBV15 and TRBJ1-5; D is unresolved. Germline CDR1 LNHNV, CDR2 YYDKDF (reference sequence). CDR3 size: 15 residues. The V end lost 0 bases, the J end lost 0 bases, and 6 bases lay between the germline ends. The CDR3 spells CATSRERISNQPQHF. The CDR3 nucleotides are TGTGCCACCAGCAGAGAAAGGATTAGCAATCAGCCCCAGCATTTT. The full variable domain, completed using reference TRBV15 and TRBJ1-5, is DAMVIQNPRYQVTQFGKPVTLSCSQTLNHNVMYWYQQKSSQAPKLLFHYYDKDFNNEADTPDNFQSRRPNTSFCFLDIRSPGLGDTAMYLCATSRERISNQPQHFGDGTRLSIL.

The V gene is TRBV7-3, the J gene TRBJ2-1; the match to TRBD2 covers 11 bases. Looked up from germline, CDR1 is SGHTA and CDR2 is FQGTGA. This CDR3 comprises 15 residues. J gave up 8 bases and V 3 bases, and 6 bases lay outside the gene matches. Here the CDR3 DNA reads TGTGCCAGCAGCTTTAGCGGGGGGGTTGAGTATGAGCAGTTCTTC. Its protein product is CASSFSGGVEYEQFF.

The CDR3 region has the DNA TGCGCCAGCAGCCAGATAGGGCAGCCCAGTGGCTACACCTTC. Its translation is CASSQIGQPSGYTF. The chain couples TRBV4-1 to TRBJ1-2, with unresolved D. Germline CDR1 and CDR2: MGHRA and YSYEKL. CDR3 length equals 14 residues. Trimming removed 3 bases from V and 7 bases from J, with 15 bases in between.

CDR3 loop: CASSPPTGSGGYTF. CDR3 DNA: TGTGCCAGCAGCCCGCCGACAGGGTCGGGTGGCTACACCTTC. The V call is TRBV9, the J call TRBJ1-2; TRBD1 agrees at 7 bases. CDR1 SGDLS and CDR2 YYNGEE come from the germline V gene. The CDR3 is made up of 14 amino acids. Germline trimming cut 4 bases from V and 7 bases from J; bases unmatched to any gene: 10.

This clonotype was picked up a small number of times. The rearrangement links TRBV7-8 to TRBJ2-1; 7 bases are shared with TRBD2. The CDR3 loop spans 19 amino acids. Germline CDR1 reads SGHVS; CDR2 reads FQNEAQ. The ends lost 2 bases at V and 8 bases at J; junction bases unmatched: 21. Here the CDR3 DNA reads TGTGCCAGCAGCTTACCCCTTACCCTACGGGGGGATCATGGAGATGAGCAGTTCTTC. Translated, it gives CASSLPLTLRGDHGDEQFF.